The source of this T cell receptor beta chain is a study of cytomegalovirus exposure and HLA in healthy donors. The overall study: Out of about 410 genotyped donors, about 84% belonged to the Caucasian-associated ancestry cluster. Study-wide results and caveats: Data from an earlier analysis indicated that most TCR beta V segments were productive either about 87% or about 30% of the time. A missense DCLRE1C variant was associated with V- and J-gene trimming of TCR beta chains in a later analysis, and an independent cohort replicated the association.

Germline V CDR1 and CDR2: SNHLY, FYNNEI. The CDR3 length is 16 residues. Trimming removed 5 bases from V and 0 bases from J, with 14 bases in between. The PCR was carried out with 60 Vbeta primers and 13 Jbeta primers. The repertoire was sequenced with immunoSEQ multiplex PCR; TCRdb's copy has only in-frame clones and lacks some. The sample gives about 95,000 clones, around three quarters of which show up once; about 15% is in the top ten. About this clone: Its antigen is currently unknown.

The receptor was isolated from a woman between 50 and 59 years old in good health and CMV-seropositive. Source material: PBMCs. V usage is TRBV2 and J usage is TRBJ1-5; D may be TRBD1 (6 bases). CDR3 coding DNA: TGTGCCAGCAGTTCCGGGACAATATATAGCAATCAGCCCCAGCATTTT. Translating it yields CASSSGTIYSNQPQHF.